These 21 T cell receptor beta chains originate from one sample sequenced in a study of T-cell memory formation after mild COVID-19. TCRdb re-analysed the 5' RACE reads in MiXCR, keeping a single row per CDR3 protein. The sample includes approximately 490,000 distinct CDR3 sequences, about 20% of them seen just once. Source material: PBMCs or a T cell subset sorted from them (not recorded which). The source of these receptors is an adult woman who had mild COVID-19 (a few samples of this study predate the infection). Cell type and time point are not known.

This clonotype is a singleton in its sample. The J gene is TRBJ1-2, the V gene TRBV7-6, with D possibly being TRBD1 (6 bases). V gave up 3 bases and J gave up 8 bases, with 28 bases separating them. CDR3 size: 18 residues. Germline V gene lookup returns CDR1 SGHVS and CDR2 FNYEAQ. CDR3 DNA sequence: TGTGCCAGCAGCTTTCCTCCGGGACAAGGACATGAACTTCGGGGCTACACCTTC. Translated: CASSFPPGQGHELRGYTF.

The rearrangement joins TRBV12-3 or TRBV12-4 to TRBJ2-7; 11 positions match TRBD2. J was trimmed by 6 bases and V by 6 bases; bases with no gene match: 4. This CDR3 is built from 13 residues. The CDR3, as DNA: TGTGCCAGCAGAACGACTAGCGGGATCGAGCAGTACTTC. This sequence encodes CASRTTSGIEQYF.

The sample holds a few counts of this clonotype. The chain recombines TRBV6-5 with TRBJ1-5; a possible D gene is TRBD1 (5 bases). The length of the CDR3 is 13 residues. The germline V gene encodes CDR1 MNHEY and CDR2 SVGAGI. Trimming shortened V by 5 bases and J by 5 bases, and 10 bases separated the two germline ends. The CDR3 here is CASSPAGYQPQHF. The DNA for the CDR3 is TGTGCCAGCAGTCCCGCAGGGTATCAGCCCCAGCATTTT.

This clonotype occurred a few times. The V call is TRBV11-2, the J call TRBJ2-7; 9 bases map to TRBD1. This CDR3 spans 15 amino acids. Trimming removed 1 base from V and 6 bases from J; junction bases left unmatched: 7. Germline lookup yields CDR1 SGHAT and CDR2 FQNNGV. The CDR3 loop is CASSLGHRGPSEQYF. Here the CDR3 DNA reads TGTGCCAGCAGCTTAGGCCACAGGGGGCCAAGCGAGCAGTACTTC.

With respect to this clonotype: One junction end does not reproduce the germline sequence, and a read error may be involved. The chain employs TRBV4-1 and TRBJ2-7; TRBD1 agrees at 7 bases. The CDR3 length is 15 residues. The germline V gene has CDR1 MGHRA and CDR2 YSYEKL. The CDR3 is CASSLPGQPTYEHYF. CDR3 in DNA: TGCGCCAGCAGCCTCCCGGGACAGCCTACCTACGAGCATTACTTC.

This clonotype was observed at least ten times. The CDR3 DNA sequence: TGTGCCAGCAGCCCAGGGGGAGCGGGAGCATCCGCCTACAATGAGCAGTTCTTC. It yields the protein CASSPGGAGASAYNEQFF. The rearrangement joins TRBV7-8 to TRBJ2-1, with D perhaps matching TRBD2 (8 bases). Trimming took off 5 bases at V and 2 bases at J, with 22 bases between the two ends. Germline loops: CDR1 SGHVS, CDR2 FQNEAQ. The CDR3 runs 18 residues.

This clonotype has at least ten counts. The genes are TRBV7-9 and TRBJ2-1; D is tentatively TRBD1 or TRBD2 (5 bases each). The V gene's germline CDR1 is SEHNR and CDR2 FQNEAQ (reference sequence). V was trimmed by 4 bases and J by 5 bases, leaving 9 bases between them. The CDR3 length is 13 residues. The DNA of the CDR3 is TGTGCCAGCAGCTGGGACCTAGACAATGAGCAGTTCTTC. This encodes CASSWDLDNEQFF.

Only a few counts were recorded for this clonotype. V usage is TRBV5-1 and J usage is TRBJ1-4; D unresolved. Trimming took off 1 base at V and 4 bases at J, with 5 bases between the two ends. Per the germline V gene, CDR1 is SGHRS and CDR2 is YFSETQ. CDR3 length: 13 amino acids. CDR3: CASSLSGNEKLFF. CDR3 sequence (DNA): TGCGCCAGCAGCTTGAGCGGTAATGAAAAACTGTTTTTT.

In this sample, this clonotype turned up a few times. The V call is TRBV5-1, the J call TRBJ2-1, with D tentatively TRBD2 (5 bases). V shed 4 bases and J shed 0 bases, with 14 bases lying between them. Per the germline V gene, CDR1 is SGHRS and CDR2 is YFSETQ. The CDR3 sequence is 16 residues long. Here the CDR3 reads CASSTEGRSSYNEQFF. CDR3 DNA: TGCGCCAGCAGCACCGAGGGTCGGAGCTCCTACAATGAGCAGTTCTTC.

The CDR3 sequence is CAISANYDTQYF. CDR3 nucleotides: TGTGCCATCAGTGCGAACTACGATACGCAGTATTTT. J is TRBJ2-3 and V is TRBV10-3; unclear D gene. CDR1 and CDR2 (germline): ENHRY, SYGVKD. The V gene lost 4 bases and the J gene lost 6 bases, with 8 bases spanning the gap. The CDR3 is 12 residues long.

This clonotype appeared a few times. This chain uses TRBV12-3 or TRBV12-4 with TRBJ2-1; TRBD2 might be the D (5 bases). V was cut by 3 bases and J by 15 bases, with 15 bases left in between. This CDR3 has 12 amino acids. CDR3 nucleotides: TGTGCCAGCAGTTTTTCCGGGGAGCGTGGGTTCTTC. It codes for CASSFSGERGFF.

This clonotype was picked up many times. The J gene is TRBJ2-7, the V gene TRBV7-2; 8 bases are a match to TRBD2. From germline, CDR1 is SGHTA and CDR2 FQGNSA. There are 15 residues in the CDR3. The V segment lost 7 bases and the J segment 3 bases; nucleotides outside the gene matches: 11. The CDR3 protein is CASTPGGLAGYEQYF. DNA for the CDR3: TGTGCCAGCACCCCAGGCGGGCTAGCGGGCTACGAGCAGTACTTC.

This rearrangement joins TRBV5-1 to TRBJ2-3; D may be TRBD1 (5 bases). This CDR3 is built from 13 residues. V was trimmed by 0 bases and J by 11 bases, leaving 13 bases between them. CDR1 is SGHRS and CDR2 is YFSETQ in the germline V gene. The CDR3 loop reads CASSLDGVQGQYF. CDR3 sequence (DNA): TGCGCCAGCAGCTTGGATGGAGTGCAGGGGCAGTATTTT.

The chain links TRBV7-2 to TRBJ2-7; 9 bases match TRBD2. Germline loops: CDR1 SGHTA, CDR2 FQGNSA. Unmatched junction bases numbered 7, after V lost 5 bases and J lost 5 bases. The CDR3 sequence is 14 residues long. The CDR3 region has the DNA TGTGCCAGCAGCCCGAAGCGGGGGGCCGACGAGCAGTACTTC. Translating it yields CASSPKRGADEQYF.

This sequence joins TRBV18 and TRBJ2-7; maybe TRBD1 (5 bases). Deletions cut 4 bases from V and 4 bases from J, with 11 bases between. The germline V gene has CDR1 KGHSH and CDR2 LQKENI. The CDR3 extends over 13 amino acids. The CDR3 bases are TGTGCCAGCTCACAGAATGACAGATACGAGCAGTACTTC. Translated: CASSQNDRYEQYF.

The V and J genes are TRBV7-2 and TRBJ1-2; TRBD1 agrees at 7 bases. The germline CDR1 and CDR2 sequences are SGHTA and FQGNSA. The CDR3 has 13 residues. V shed 5 bases, J shed 4 bases, and the junction held 4 bases outside the gene matches. The CDR3, as DNA: TGTGCCAGCAGCCCAGACAGGGCCTATGGCTACACCTTC. Protein product: CASSPDRAYGYTF.

The rearrangement uses TRBV12-3 or TRBV12-4 and TRBJ1-5, with D tentatively TRBD1 (6 bases). Trimming removed 3 bases at V and 4 bases at J, with 13 bases between. There are 15 residues in the CDR3. Written as DNA, the CDR3 is TGTGCCAGCAGTTTTAGGGGGGCTCCAAATCAGCCCCAGCATTTT. Translation: CASSFRGAPNQPQHF.

The chain links TRBV7-2 to TRBJ2-7; D remains ambiguous. V gave up 7 bases and J gave up 2 bases, with 15 bases separating them. CDR3 size: 14 residues. From germline, CDR1 is SGHTA and CDR2 FQGNSA. The CDR3 here is CASNPSRRTYEQYF. The CDR3 DNA is TGTGCCAGCAACCCCAGCCGGAGAACCTACGAGCAGTACTTC.

This clonotype was picked up a small number of times. The chain has TRBV12-3 or TRBV12-4 and TRBJ2-5; TRBD2 might be the D (6 bases). The CDR3 spans 16 residues. V shed 6 bases and J shed 2 bases, with 19 bases lying between them. The CDR3 coding sequence is TGTGCCAGCAGCTCCCAGTCGAGGAGGGGTCAAGAGACCCAGTACTTC. This encodes CASSSQSRRGQETQYF.

This clonotype was recorded a few times. The chain employs TRBV9 and TRBJ2-1; tentative D call: TRBD1 (6 bases). V lost 0 bases and J 16 bases, leaving 20 bases between the germline ends. Germline V gene data show CDR1 as SGDLS and CDR2 as YYNGEE. The CDR3 length is 14 residues. The CDR3: CASSVDQGSMWIFF. CDR3 DNA sequence: TGTGCCAGCAGCGTAGATCAGGGGAGCATGTGGATATTCTTC.

J is TRBJ2-1 and V is TRBV14; perhaps D is TRBD1 or TRBD2 (7 bases each). This CDR3 is 17 amino acids long. Germline-derived CDR1 and CDR2 are SGHDN and FVKESK. Trimming took 3 bases from V and 4 from J, leaving 19 bases between them. The DNA of the CDR3 is TGTGCCAGCAGCCATCCAAGGCCAGGGGGAGGGTACAATGAGCAGTTCTTC. This translates into CASSHPRPGGGYNEQFF.